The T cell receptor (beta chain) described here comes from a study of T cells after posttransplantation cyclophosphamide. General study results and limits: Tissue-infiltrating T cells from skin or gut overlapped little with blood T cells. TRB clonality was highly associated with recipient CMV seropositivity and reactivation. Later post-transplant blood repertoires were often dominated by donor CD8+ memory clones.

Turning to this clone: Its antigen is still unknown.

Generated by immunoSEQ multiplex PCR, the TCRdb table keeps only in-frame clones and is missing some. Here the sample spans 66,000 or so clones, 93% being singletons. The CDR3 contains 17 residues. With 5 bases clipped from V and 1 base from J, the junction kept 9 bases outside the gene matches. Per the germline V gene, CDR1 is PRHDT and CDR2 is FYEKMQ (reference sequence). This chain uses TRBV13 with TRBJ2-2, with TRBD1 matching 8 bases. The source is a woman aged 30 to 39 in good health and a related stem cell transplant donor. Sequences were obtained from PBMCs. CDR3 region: CASSRPWDRLNTGELFF. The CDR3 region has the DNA TGTGCCAGCAGCCGACCCTGGGACAGGCTGAACACCGGGGAGCTGTTTTTT.